A single sample is the source of the 24 T cell receptor beta chains below, sequenced in a study of blood T cell repertoires in COVID-19. TCRdb's table, derived via immunoSEQ multiplex PCR, lists solely in-frame clones and lacks some. In the table there are just over 250,000 clones, around nine tenths of which are singletons. The sample consisted of peripheral blood. These receptors were collected from a man aged 35 to 55 who had recovered from COVID-19.

The chain combines TRBV15 with TRBJ1-6, with 9 bases matching TRBD1. CDR1 LNHNV and CDR2 YYDKDF come from the germline V gene (reference sequence). With 0 bases clipped from V and 13 bases from J, the junction kept 7 bases outside the gene matches. This CDR3 is 15 amino acids long. CDR3 region: CATSRERDRAFPLHF. In nucleotides, the CDR3 is TGTGCCACCAGCAGAGAGCGGGACAGGGCTTTCCCCCTCCACTTT. Full variable domain (remainder filled in from reference TRBV15 and TRBJ1-6): DAMVIQNPRYQVTQFGKPVTLSCSQTLNHNVMYWYQQKSSQAPKLLFHYYDKDFNNEADTPDNFQSRRPNTSFCFLDIRSPGLGDTAMYLCATSRERDRAFPLHFGNGTRLTVT.

V usage is TRBV9 and J usage is TRBJ2-5; 7 bases map to TRBD2. This CDR3 region has 15 residues. With 1 base clipped from V and 1 base from J, the junction kept 4 bases outside the gene matches. From germline, CDR1 is SGDLS and CDR2 YYNGEE. The CDR3 DNA reads TGTGCCAGCAGCGTACGAGGCGGGGGCCAAGAGACCCAGTACTTC. Translated, it gives CASSVRGGGQETQYF.

The chain combines TRBV18 with TRBJ1-2; 7 nucleotides match TRBD1. V shed 3 bases, J shed 6 bases, and the junction held 7 bases outside the gene matches. The CDR3 runs 14 residues. The germline gives CDR1 KGHSH, CDR2 LQKENI. CDR3 DNA: TGTGCCAGCTCACCGCAAGGCAGGGGGAATGGCTACACCTTC. Its protein product is CASSPQGRGNGYTF.

The rearrangement joins TRBV7-9 to TRBJ2-7; D remains unclear. CDR1 is SEHNR, CDR2 FQNEAQ, per germline (reference sequence). Deletions cut 5 bases from V and 6 bases from J, with 17 bases between. The CDR3 extends over 14 amino acids. CDR3 sequence: CASSPPKQFGEQYF. The DNA of the CDR3 is TGTGCCAGCAGCCCCCCGAAACAATTTGGCGAGCAGTACTTC. Full variable domain (remainder filled in from reference TRBV7-9 and TRBJ2-7): DTGVSQNPRHKITKRGQNVTFRCDPISEHNRLYWYRQTLGQGPEFLTYFQNEAQLEKSRLLSDRFSAERPKGSFSTLEIQRTEQGDSAMYLCASSPPKQFGEQYFGPGTRLTVT.

This CDR3 reads CASGIVSTGELFF. CDR3 nucleotide sequence: TGTGCTAGTGGCATAGTCTCCACCGGGGAGCTGTTTTTT. V gene TRBV12-5 combines with J gene TRBJ2-2; no clear D gene. Germline lookup yields CDR1 LGHNT and CDR2 FRNRAP. The CDR3 loop spans 13 amino acids. With 6 bases removed from V and 4 bases from J, the gap between germline ends came to 9 bases.

V usage is TRBV11-2 and J usage is TRBJ2-1; D uncertain. In germline, CDR1 is SGHAT, CDR2 FQNNGV. Between the trimmed V and J ends, which lost 1 base and 9 bases, there was a span of 10 bases. CDR3 size: 13 residues. Here the CDR3 DNA reads TGTGCCAGCAGCTTAGGTAGTCCTGCTGAGCAGTTCTTC. Translation gives CASSLGSPAEQFF.

The chain is built from TRBV24-1 and TRBJ2-1; 8 nucleotides line up with TRBD1. V gave up 4 bases and J gave up 5 bases; unmatched junction bases: 9. The CDR3 loop spans 16 amino acids. CDR1 is KGHDR, CDR2 SFDVKD, per germline. The CDR3 DNA reads TGTGCCACCAGTGACCCGGGACAGGCTGGACACAATGAGCAGTTCTTC. It translates to CATSDPGQAGHNEQFF.

The chain carries TRBV4-3 and TRBJ2-3, with 7 bases matching TRBD2. The CDR3 sequence is 18 residues long. Germline-derived CDR1 and CDR2 are LGHNA and YSLEER. V dropped 4 bases and J dropped 2; count of bases not matched to a gene: 15. The CDR3 nucleotides read TGCGCCAGCAGCCGTCGGTCGGTCTTCGGGGGGATCACAGATACGCAGTATTTT. It encodes CASSRRSVFGGITDTQYF.

This clone has only a few counts. The genes are TRBV10-3 and TRBJ1-1; D perhaps matches TRBD1 (5 bases). Trimming took off 3 bases at V and 6 bases at J, with 11 bases between the two ends. The CDR3 has 13 residues. Per the germline V gene, CDR1 is ENHRY and CDR2 is SYGVKD. The CDR3 sequence is CAISDRGRSEAFF. CDR3 bases: TGTGCCATCAGTGATCGGGGGAGGTCTGAAGCTTTCTTT.

This rearrangement joins TRBV7-9 to TRBJ2-5, with D perhaps matching TRBD1 (5 bases). CDR1 SEHNR and CDR2 FQNEAQ come from the germline V gene (reference sequence). The CDR3 totals 14 residues. Trimming removed 0 bases from V and 2 bases from J, with 7 bases in between. The CDR3 bases are TGTGCCAGCAGCTTAGCAGGGGATCAAGAGACCCAGTACTTC. Amino acid sequence: CASSLAGDQETQYF.

CDR3 sequence: CASSGTGNTGELFF. In DNA, the CDR3 is TGTGCCAGTTCCGGGACAGGGAACACCGGGGAGCTGTTTTTT. This chain connects TRBV9 to TRBJ2-2; 8 positions agree with TRBD1. The CDR3 consists of 14 residues. Germline V lookup: CDR1 SGDLS, CDR2 YYNGEE. V shed 8 bases, J shed 1 base, and the junction held 4 bases outside the gene matches.

The gene calls are TRBV27 and TRBJ1-1; D is undetermined. V was cut by 8 bases and J by 3 bases, with 19 bases left in between. CDR3 size: 15 residues. CDR1 is MNHEY, CDR2 SMNVEV, per germline (reference sequence). The DNA of the CDR3 is TGTGCCAGCTGCTACGATATTAAATTTTACACTGAAGCTTTCTTT. Translated, it gives CASCYDIKFYTEAFF.

Comment on this clone: The junction shows a germline mismatch at one end, possibly a read error. The V call is TRBV10-3, the J call TRBJ1-1; D may be TRBD1 (5 bases). Germline CDR1 and CDR2: ENHRY and SYGVKD. The CDR3 length is 15 residues. Here the CDR3 DNA reads TGTGCCATCAGTGGCCAGGACACTAATCCCACTGAGGCTTTCTTT. This codes for CAISGQDTNPTEAFF.

This sequence joins TRBV19 and TRBJ1-2; tentative D call: TRBD1 (5 bases). The CDR3 covers 15 residues. Germline V lookup: CDR1 LNHDA, CDR2 SQIVND (reference sequence). Trimming pared 2 bases from V and 7 bases from J, leaving 17 bases between. CDR3 nucleotides: TGTGCCAGTAGTATAAGTCAGGGAATGCATCGTGGCTACACCTTC. This encodes CASSISQGMHRGYTF.

The chain carries TRBV28 and TRBJ1-3; D perhaps matches TRBD1 (5 bases). This CDR3 spans 15 amino acids. V was clipped by 5 bases and J by 0 bases, with 11 bases between them. Germline CDR1 is MDHEN and CDR2 is SYDVKM. The CDR3 bases are TGTGCCAGCAGTCCGGGGGTAAGCTCTGGAAACACCATATATTTT. It yields the protein CASSPGVSSGNTIYF.

The rearrangement joins TRBV7-2 to TRBJ2-1; 7 positions match TRBD1. The V and J ends lost 3 bases and 7 bases, in that order; junction bases with no gene match: 9. Germline V lookup: CDR1 SGHTA, CDR2 FQGNSA. The CDR3 is made up of 15 amino acids. The CDR3 sequence: CASSFEGAPRNEQFF. The CDR3, as DNA: TGTGCCAGCAGCTTCGAGGGGGCGCCCAGGAATGAGCAGTTCTTC. Variable domain in full (rest from reference TRBV7-2 and TRBJ2-1): GAGVSQSPSNKVTEKGKDVELRCDPISGHTALYWYRQSLGQGLEFLIYFQGNSAPDKSGLPSDRFSAERTGGSVSTLTIQRTQQEDSAVYLCASSFEGAPRNEQFFGPGTRLTVL.

The chain links TRBV6-6 to TRBJ1-2, with 7 bases lining up with TRBD1. This CDR3 comprises 14 residues. The germline V gene has CDR1 MNHNY and CDR2 SVGAGI (reference sequence). Trimming took 4 bases from V and 10 from J; bases not matched to a gene: 12. CDR3 region: CASSSPGTAKVYTF. CDR3 sequence (DNA): TGTGCCAGCAGTTCTCCCGGGACAGCTAAGGTCTACACCTTC.

The chain uses TRBV11-2 and TRBJ2-7; 10 bases match TRBD2. V gave up 1 base and J gave up 2 bases; unmatched junction bases: 5. The CDR3 loop spans 16 amino acids. Germline-derived CDR1 and CDR2 are SGHAT and FQNNGV. In nucleotides, the CDR3 is TGTGCCAGCAGCTTAGGGACTAGCGGTAAAGCCTACGAGCAGTACTTC. The encoded protein is CASSLGTSGKAYEQYF.

This sequence joins TRBV6-5 and TRBJ2-7; D is possibly TRBD1 (6 bases). With 6 bases removed from V and 2 bases from J, the gap between germline ends came to 14 bases. The germline V gene encodes CDR1 MNHEY and CDR2 SVGAGI. CDR3 length: 14 amino acids. CDR3 sequence reads: CASRYQGPPYEQYF. CDR3 nucleotides: TGTGCCAGCAGATACCAGGGGCCCCCCTACGAGCAGTACTTC.

This sequence joins TRBV3-1 (or the pseudogene TRBV3-2) and TRBJ1-6; 8 nucleotides line up with TRBD1. Trimming cost V 4 bases and J 0 bases; bases outside gene matches: 5. The V gene's germline CDR1 is LGHDT and CDR2 YNNKEL (reference sequence). The CDR3 length is 17 residues. The chain's CDR3 is CASSPKTGGSYNSPLHF. The CDR3 bases are TGTGCCAGCAGCCCTAAAACAGGGGGCTCCTATAATTCACCCCTCCACTTT.

In this sample, this clone turned up once. V is TRBV29-1 and J is TRBJ2-7, with D possibly matching TRBD1 (5 bases). V dropped 4 bases and J dropped 6 bases, with 13 bases sitting between them. This CDR3 is 12 amino acids long. In germline, CDR1 is SQVTM, CDR2 ANQGSEA. CDR3 protein: CSVGKAGLEQYF. The CDR3 coding sequence is TGCAGCGTTGGGAAGGCAGGGCTCGAGCAGTACTTC.

This chain uses TRBV7-9 with TRBJ1-1; TRBD1 might be the D (6 bases). Trimming took off 3 bases at V and 3 bases at J, with 11 bases between the two ends. This CDR3 contains 14 residues. The germline V gene has CDR1 SEHNR and CDR2 FQNEAQ (reference sequence). In DNA form, the CDR3 reads TGTGCCAGCAGCTTCCGCAGGGGACACACTGAAGCTTTCTTT. Translated, it gives CASSFRRGHTEAFF.

J is TRBJ2-7 and V is TRBV5-1; the match to TRBD2 covers 7 bases. J lost 2 bases, V lost 4 bases, and 15 bases had no gene match. This CDR3 is 17 amino acids long. Germline CDR1 and CDR2: SGHRS and YFSETQ. CDR3 sequence reads: CASSPSREGGPPYEQYF. CDR3 DNA: TGCGCCAGCAGCCCCTCGAGGGAGGGAGGGCCCCCCTACGAGCAGTACTTC.

This clone turned up a few times. The chain links TRBV30 to TRBJ1-4; perhaps TRBD1 as D (5 bases). The CDR3 has 13 amino acids. Trimming took 5 bases from V and 13 from J, leaving 20 bases between them. Germline V gene sequence: CDR1 GTSNPN, CDR2 SVGIG (reference sequence). CDR3 residues: CAWGAVTRDALFF. CDR3 coding DNA: TGTGCCTGGGGCGCGGTGACCAGGGATGCACTGTTTTTT.